These T cell receptor beta chains were read from a single sample in a study of OX40 agonist ivuxolimab in advanced cancers. Profiling relied on immunoSEQ multiplex PCR, and the TCRdb table lists in-frame clones only, not all of them. The table lists about 51,000 clones, around 77% of them singletons. The material was CD4+ or CD8+ T cells sorted from blood, obtained in a trial of the OX40 agonist ivuxolimab. The receptors originated from an adult with an advanced solid tumor such as melanoma, head and neck, liver or kidney cancer. Both conserved end residues are part of each CDR3. D genes are given only for firm matches. Clone size, where shown, is once, few, many, or a class for clones that have expanded.

d_call,clone_size,v_call,j_call,cdr3_nt,cdr3_aa
.,.,TRBV5-4,TRBJ2-3,TGTGCCAGCAGCTTGGGTGGCAGGACCACAGATACGCAGTATTTT,CASSLGGRTTDTQYF
.,.,TRBV6-1,TRBJ1-2,TGTGCCAGCAGTCCCATACGGGGAGGGGATGGCTACACCTTC,CASSPIRGGDGYTF
TRBD1,.,TRBV7-8,TRBJ2-3,TGTGCCAGCAGGAGACAGGGCCGGTTCTCAGATACGCAGTATTTT,CASRRQGRFSDTQYF
.,.,TRBV7-9,TRBJ1-2,TGTGCCAGCGCTAATTGGGGTGACTATGGCTACACCTTC,CASANWGDYGYTF
.,.,TRBV30,TRBJ1-4,TGTGCCTGGAGCCCCATCGGCGGGGGCGGCGAAAAACTGTTTTTT,CAWSPIGGGGEKLFF
.,.,TRBV6-5,TRBJ2-7,TGTGCCAGCCGTCGGCAGGGTAGTAGCGAGCAGTACTTC,CASRRQGSSEQYF
.,.,TRBV28,TRBJ1-2,TGTGCCAGCGGTCCCGGGTTCCCTAGAGGGCACTATGGCTACACCTTC,CASGPGFPRGHYGYTF
.,.,TRBV19,TRBJ2-6,TGTGCCACCACCACCCCCGCGGCTGGGGCCAACGTCCTGACTTTC,CATTTPAAGANVLTF
TRBD1,.,TRBV6-5,TRBJ1-2,TGTGCCAGCAGTTTCGGACAGGGTAACTATGGCTACACCTTC,CASSFGQGNYGYTF
.,once,TRBV5-1,TRBJ2-1,TGCGCCAGCAGCTTGGCCGTCTCCTCAGGAAAGAATGAGCAGTTCTTC,CASSLAVSSGKNEQFF
TRBD2,.,TRBV2,TRBJ2-2,TGTGCCAGCAGTAATAGACTAGCGGGCACTACCGGGGAGCTGTTTTTT,CASSNRLAGTTGELFF
TRBD2,.,TRBV28,TRBJ2-7,TGTGCCAGCAGTTTATCTGCTAGCGGCCAGACCTACGAGCAGTACTTC,CASSLSASGQTYEQYF
.,.,TRBV7-9,TRBJ2-2,TGTGCCAGCAGCTTAGTTCAGACGAACACCGGGGAGCTGTTTTTT,CASSLVQTNTGELFF
.,.,TRBV28,TRBJ2-7,TGTGCCAGCAGGCCAGGGAATCCACAATACCGACAGTACTTC,CASRPGNPQYRQYF
.,.,TRBV21-1,TRBJ2-2,TGTGCCAGCCCGTGGACTAGCGGGAACATCACCGGGGAGCTGTTTTTT,CASPWTSGNITGELFF
.,.,TRBV28,TRBJ2-7,TGTGCCAGCAGTCTTCATTTAGCGGAGCTCTCCTACGAGCAGTACTTC,CASSLHLAELSYEQYF
TRBD2,.,TRBV7-3,TRBJ2-1,TGTGCCAGCAGCTTGCATCCGGCAGCGGGAGGAGCGCAGTTCTTC,CASSLHPAAGGAQFF
.,.,TRBV27,TRBJ1-3,TGTGCCAGCAGTTCCAGCGGATTCTCTGGAAACACCATATATTTT,CASSSSGFSGNTIYF
.,.,TRBV28,TRBJ1-2,TGTGCCAGCAGTCGCACCCGGCACGGCTACACCTTC,CASSRTRHGYTF
TRBD1,few,TRBV10-2,TRBJ1-2,TGCGCCAGCAGTGACCAGGGACAGGGCGTTTATGGCTACACCTTC,CASSDQGQGVYGYTF
.,.,TRBV4-1,TRBJ2-6,TGCGCCAGCAGCCGACTTTCTGGGGCCAACGTCCTGACTTTC,CASSRLSGANVLTF
.,.,TRBV5-1,TRBJ1-2,TGCGCCAGTTCATCAACAGGGAACAAGTATGGCTACACCTTC,CASSSTGNKYGYTF
.,.,TRBV5-1,TRBJ1-1,TGCGCCAGCAGCCCTCAGGGAGGAACGAACACTGAAGCTTTCTTT,CASSPQGGTNTEAFF
TRBD1,.,TRBV9,TRBJ2-3,TGTGCCAGCAGTCGGACAGGGACAGATACGCAGTATTTT,CASSRTGTDTQYF
.,.,TRBV5-4,TRBJ2-7,TGTGCCAGCAGCTTTGGGGGTGAGAGGTCTAGCGAGCAGTACTTC,CASSFGGERSSEQYF
.,few,TRBV9,TRBJ1-2,TGTGCCAGCAGCGTAGGTTATGGCTACACCTTC,CASSVGYGYTF
.,.,TRBV5-5,TRBJ1-5,TGTGCCAGCAGCAACCAGGCCGCAGGGCTGAGACAGCCCCAGCATTTT,CASSNQAAGLRQPQHF
TRBD2,.,TRBV7-8,TRBJ2-1,TGTGCCAGCAGCTTAGGCGGGAGTGCTCATGAGCAGTTCTTC,CASSLGGSAHEQFF
.,.,TRBV28,TRBJ2-5,TGTGCCAGCAGTTTCGCGTCGAGGCCGGAGACCCAGTACTTC,CASSFASRPETQYF
TRBD1,.,TRBV19,TRBJ1-1,TGTGCCAGTAGTATTCAGGGGGCGCCCACTGAAGCTTTCTTT,CASSIQGAPTEAFF
.,few,TRBV7-9,TRBJ1-4,TGTGCCAGCAGCCCAAGGTGGGGGGAAGGTGAAAAACTGTTTTTT,CASSPRWGEGEKLFF
.,.,TRBV6-1,TRBJ2-7,TGTGCCAGCAGAAACAGGGGGGGGTCCTACGAGCAGTACTTC,CASRNRGGSYEQYF
.,.,TRBV29-1,TRBJ2-7,TGCAGCGTACCCACGAGGATATCCTACGAGCAGTACTTC,CSVPTRISYEQYF
TRBD2,.,TRBV29-1,TRBJ2-5,TGCAGCGTTGGATTAGCGGGAGGGCTCGGAGAGACCCAGTACTTC,CSVGLAGGLGETQYF
.,.,TRBV19,TRBJ1-2,TGTGCCACTAACTGGGGGGCTCCGATCAATGGCTACACCTTC,CATNWGAPINGYTF
TRBD1,.,TRBV6-1,TRBJ2-5,TGTGCCAGCAGTAGGACAGGCGGAGAGACCCAGTACTTC,CASSRTGGETQYF
.,.,TRBV6-1,TRBJ2-1,TGTGCCAGCAGTGAGGGCACAACGGGACGCAATGAGCAGTTCTTC,CASSEGTTGRNEQFF
.,.,TRBV11-2,TRBJ1-4,TGTGCCAGCAGCTTGAGGGCCCAAAATGAAAAACTGTTTTTT,CASSLRAQNEKLFF
TRBD2,once,TRBV19,TRBJ2-1,TGTGCCAGTAGTACCCGACTAGCGGGAGTACTCAATGAGCAGTTCTTC,CASSTRLAGVLNEQFF
.,once,TRBV4-1,TRBJ2-6,TGCGCCAGCAGCCAAGGGCACCGAAGTTCTGGGGCCAACGTCCTGACTTTC,CASSQGHRSSGANVLTF
.,.,TRBV27,TRBJ1-1,TGTGCCAGCAGCCCTCCGGTGGGGTTGGGCACTGAAGCTTTCTTT,CASSPPVGLGTEAFF
.,.,TRBV18,TRBJ1-4,TGTGCCAGCTCACCCTCTGGGACAACTAATGAAAAACTGTTTTTT,CASSPSGTTNEKLFF
.,.,TRBV6-1,TRBJ1-2,TGTGCCAGCAGGGGGTGGGGGTACGACTATGGCTACACCTTC,CASRGWGYDYGYTF
.,.,TRBV10-2,TRBJ1-1,TGCGCCAGCAGTATATCCGGACAGAACACTGAAGCTTTCTTT,CASSISGQNTEAFF
TRBD1,.,TRBV19,TRBJ1-2,TGTGCCAGTAGTAACCCCGGGACAGGCCGTGGCTACACCTTC,CASSNPGTGRGYTF
.,.,TRBV20-1,TRBJ2-7,TGCAGCGGGACCTCCGACTACGAGCAGTACTTC,CSGTSDYEQYF
TRBD1,.,TRBV28,TRBJ1-5,TGTGCCAGCAGCGGACAGGGGCCAAATCAGCCCCAGCATTTT,CASSGQGPNQPQHF
.,.,TRBV28,TRBJ1-4,TGTGCCAGCCGGCACGGTTCAACTAATGAAAAACTGTTTTTT,CASRHGSTNEKLFF
.,once,TRBV5-1,TRBJ1-1,TGCGCCAGCAGCCCTGAATATCGCTCGGGTTCTGAAGCTTTCTTT,CASSPEYRSGSEAFF
.,.,TRBV6-6,TRBJ2-7,TGTGCCAGCAGTTACCCGTTTCAAGAGCAGTACTTC,CASSYPFQEQYF
.,once,TRBV27,TRBJ1-2,TGTGCCAGCAGTTTAGACAGTAACTATGGCTACACCTTC,CASSLDSNYGYTF
TRBD1,.,TRBV6-5,TRBJ1-4,TGTGCCAGCAGTGACTCTGGACAGGGAGATGAAAAACTGTTTTTT,CASSDSGQGDEKLFF
TRBD2,.,TRBV25-1,TRBJ2-1,TGTGCCAGCAGTGAACTGGCTAGCGGGTACAATGAGCAGTTCTTC,CASSELASGYNEQFF